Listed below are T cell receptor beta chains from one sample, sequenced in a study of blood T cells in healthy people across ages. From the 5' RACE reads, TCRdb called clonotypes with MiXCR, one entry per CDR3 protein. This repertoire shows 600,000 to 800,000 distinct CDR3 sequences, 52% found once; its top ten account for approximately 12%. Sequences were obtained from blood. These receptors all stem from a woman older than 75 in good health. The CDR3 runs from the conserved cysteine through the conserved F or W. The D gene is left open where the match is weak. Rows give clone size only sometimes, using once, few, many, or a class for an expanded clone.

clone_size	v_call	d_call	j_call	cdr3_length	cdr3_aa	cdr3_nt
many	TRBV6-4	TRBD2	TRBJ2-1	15	CASSRLAGEGNEQFF	TGTGCCAGCAGCCGACTAGCGGGAGAGGGCAATGAGCAGTTCTTC
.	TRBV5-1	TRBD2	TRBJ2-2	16	CASSLWAGANTGELFF	TGCGCCAGCAGCTTGTGGGCGGGAGCGAACACCGGGGAGCTGTTTTTT
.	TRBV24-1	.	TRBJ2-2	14	CATSVEGEVGELFF	TGTGCCACCAGTGTGGAGGGAGAGGTCGGGGAGCTGTTTTTT
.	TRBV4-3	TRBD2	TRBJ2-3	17	CASSPRTSGRARDTQYF	TGCGCCAGCAGCCCTCGGACTAGCGGGAGGGCAAGGGATACGCAGTATTTT
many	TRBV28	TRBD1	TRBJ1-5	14	CASRGTGGVQPQHF	TGTGCCAGCAGGGGGACAGGGGGCGTTCAGCCCCAGCATTTT
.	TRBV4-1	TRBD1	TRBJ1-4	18	CASMSQGADSRLIEKLFF	TGCGCCAGCATGTCGCAGGGGGCGGATTCGAGACTTATCGAAAAACTGTTTTTT
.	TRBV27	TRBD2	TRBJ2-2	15	CATKRNSGIPGELFF	TGTGCCACCAAAAGGAATAGCGGGATCCCCGGGGAGCTGTTTTTT
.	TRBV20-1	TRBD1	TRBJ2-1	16	CSAIDLGQDHYNEQFF	TGCAGTGCTATTGACCTGGGACAGGACCATTACAATGAGCAGTTCTTC
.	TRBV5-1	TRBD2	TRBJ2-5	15	CASSYELAGIETQYF	TGCGCCAGCAGTTATGAGCTAGCGGGGATAGAGACCCAGTACTTC
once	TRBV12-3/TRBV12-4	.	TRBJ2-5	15	CASSLARGNQETQYF	TGTGCCAGCAGTTTAGCGAGGGGGAACCAAGAGACCCAGTACTTC
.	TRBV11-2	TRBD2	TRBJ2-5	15	CASSPTGTTQETQYF	TGTGCCAGCAGCCCAACCGGGACTACCCAAGAGACCCAGTACTTC
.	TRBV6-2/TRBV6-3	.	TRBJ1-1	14	CASSRLRGSTEAFF	TGTGCCAGCAGTCGCCTCAGGGGATCCACTGAAGCTTTCTTT
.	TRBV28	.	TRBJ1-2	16	CASRYTDRRANYGYTF	TGTGCCAGCAGATACACCGACAGACGAGCTAACTATGGCTACACCTTC
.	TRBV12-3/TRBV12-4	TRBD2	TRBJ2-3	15	CASREGLAGVDTQYF	TGTGCCAGCAGGGAGGGACTAGCGGGGGTGGATACGCAGTATTTT
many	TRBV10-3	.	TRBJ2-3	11	CAIRNTDTQYF	TGTGCCATCAGGAATACAGATACGCAGTATTTT
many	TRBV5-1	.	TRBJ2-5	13	CASSLWRQETQYF	TGCGCCAGCAGCTTATGGCGGCAAGAGACCCAGTACTTC
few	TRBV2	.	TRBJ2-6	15	CASSELGYGANVLTF	TGTGCCAGCTCTGAACTCGGCTACGGGGCCAACGTCCTGACTTTC
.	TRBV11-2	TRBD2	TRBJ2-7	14	CASSPRLAFYEQYF	TGTGCCAGCAGCCCCCGACTAGCGTTCTACGAGCAGTACTTC
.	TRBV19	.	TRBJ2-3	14	CASSIGLGADTQYF	TGTGCCAGTAGTATAGGACTGGGGGCAGATACGCAGTATTTT
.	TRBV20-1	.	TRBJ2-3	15	CSARAQTQGSDTQYF	TGCAGTGCTAGAGCCCAGACACAGGGTTCAGATACGCAGTATTTT
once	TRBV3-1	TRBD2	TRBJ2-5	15	CASSQPTSGEETQYF	TGTGCCAGCAGCCAGCCTACTAGCGGCGAAGAGACCCAGTACTTC
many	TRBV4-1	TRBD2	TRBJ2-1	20	CASSQLETSGRTGSYNEQFF	TGCGCCAGCAGCCAATTAGAGACTAGCGGGAGGACGGGTTCCTACAATGAGCAGTTCTTC
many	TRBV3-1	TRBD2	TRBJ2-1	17	CASSQRTSGSSYNEQFF	TGTGCCAGCAGCCAACGGACTAGCGGGAGCTCCTACAATGAGCAGTTCTTC
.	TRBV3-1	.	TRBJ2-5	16	CASSQVRTRSTETQYF	TGTGCCAGCAGCCAAGTGAGGACCAGGTCGACAGAGACCCAGTACTTC
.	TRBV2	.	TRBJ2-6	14	CASGESSGANVLTF	TGTGCCAGCGGGGAAAGCTCTGGGGCCAACGTCCTGACTTTC
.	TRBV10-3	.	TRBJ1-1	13	CAISTRLFTEAFF	TGTGCCATCAGTACCCGGCTCTTCACTGAAGCTTTCTTT
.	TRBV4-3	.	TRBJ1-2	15	CASSQARTANYGYTF	TGCGCCAGCAGCCAAGCCCGGACAGCGAACTATGGCTACACCTTC
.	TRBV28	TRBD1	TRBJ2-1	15	CASSPGTGGWNERFF	TGTGCCAGCAGTCCCGGGACAGGGGGCTGGAATGAGCGGTTCTTC
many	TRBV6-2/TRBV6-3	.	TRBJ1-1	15	CASSSLYTQDTEAFF	TGTGCCAGCAGTTCCCTCTACACTCAGGACACTGAAGCTTTCTTT
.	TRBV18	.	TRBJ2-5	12	CASTTGSDEQYF	TGTGCCAGCACAACAGGGTCCGATGAGCAGTACTTC
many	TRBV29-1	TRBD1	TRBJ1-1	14	CSVGLDRAVTEAFF	TGCAGCGTCGGGTTGGACAGGGCGGTCACTGAAGCTTTCTTT
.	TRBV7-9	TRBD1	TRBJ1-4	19	CAGSLVVRGGYATNEKLFF	TGTGCCGGCAGCTTAGTTGTGAGAGGGGGCTACGCAACTAATGAAAAACTGTTTTTT
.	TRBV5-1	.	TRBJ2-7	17	CASSLDSGGYTRREQYF	TGCGCCAGCAGCTTGGATAGCGGAGGTTATACGAGGCGCGAGCAGTACTTC
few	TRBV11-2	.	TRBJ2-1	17	CASSLDRGSGPYNEQFF	TGTGCCAGCAGCTTAGACAGGGGCAGTGGACCATACAATGAGCAGTTCTTC
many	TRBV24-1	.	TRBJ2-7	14	CATSDRQRSTEQYF	TGTGCCACCAGTGACCGACAGCGTTCTACGGAGCAGTACTTC
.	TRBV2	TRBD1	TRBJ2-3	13	CASHRGLTDTQYF	TGTGCCAGCCACAGGGGCCTCACAGATACGCAGTATTTT